The clone carrying this T cell receptor beta chain was counted between two and nine times. PBMC libraries mostly used about 490 ng of input genomic DNA, with six replicates per sample. TCRdb's copy holds only in-frame clones and misses some; the assay was immunoSEQ multiplex PCR. Of approximately 20,000 clones in the sample, approximately 70% are singletons; the top ten hold more than 2.5%. The data derive from a study of neoadjuvant anti-PD-1 for oral cavity cancer. The wider study: Non-progressing patients received a fourth nivolumab dose near day 43, then surgery on days 50-56.

Stage II-IVA oral cavity squamous cell carcinoma was new and untreated by systemic or radiation therapy. PBMCs were not maintained or expanded in culture before analysis. The CDR3 covers 14 residues. Germline CDR1 SGHAT, CDR2 FQNNGV. V dropped 0 bases and J dropped 6 bases, with 10 bases sitting between them. The chain combines TRBV11-2 with TRBJ2-3; TRBD1 or TRBD2 may be the D gene (5 bases each). The material was PBMCs, obtained before nivolumab (anti-PD-1) treatment. This clonotype originated in a person aged 35 to 85 with oral cavity squamous cell carcinoma. CDR3: CASSLEGPQDTQYF. The CDR3 DNA reads as TGTGCCAGCAGCTTAGAGGGACCCCAGGATACGCAGTATTTT.